This T cell receptor (beta chain) came from a study of T cell changes during pregnancy in multiple sclerosis. Method: immunoSEQ multiplex PCR; TCRdb's copy keeps in-frame clones and lacks some. The sample records under 95,000 clones, around nine tenths being singletons. This clone occurred a few times. Trimming stripped 3 bases from V and 1 base from J, with 15 bases between. Germline lookup yields CDR1 SGHNT and CDR2 YYREEE (reference sequence). The length of the CDR3 is 16 residues. V is TRBV5-4 and J is TRBJ2-3; D is perhaps TRBD2 (8 bases). This TCR came from a female donor with multiple sclerosis, enrolled in a pregnancy study. The sequences come from CD4+ T cells from peripheral blood mononuclear cells, collected before pregnancy. CDR3 in DNA: TGTGCCAGCAGCTCAGGGGGAGCGGGAGGCACAGATACGCAGTATTTT. Its protein is CASSSGGAGGTDTQYF.